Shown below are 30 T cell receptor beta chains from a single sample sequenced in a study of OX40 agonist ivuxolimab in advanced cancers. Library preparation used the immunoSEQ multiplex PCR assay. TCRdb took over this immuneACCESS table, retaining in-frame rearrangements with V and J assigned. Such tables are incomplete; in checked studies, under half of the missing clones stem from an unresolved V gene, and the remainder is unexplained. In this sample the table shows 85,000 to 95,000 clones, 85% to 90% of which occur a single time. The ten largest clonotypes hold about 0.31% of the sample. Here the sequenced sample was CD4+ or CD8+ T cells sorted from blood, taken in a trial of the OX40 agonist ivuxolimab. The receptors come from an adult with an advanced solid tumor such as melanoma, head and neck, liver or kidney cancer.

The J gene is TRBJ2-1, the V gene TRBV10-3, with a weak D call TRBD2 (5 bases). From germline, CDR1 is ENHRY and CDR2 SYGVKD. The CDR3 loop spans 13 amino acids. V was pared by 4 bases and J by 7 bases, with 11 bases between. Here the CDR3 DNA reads TGTGCCATCAGTGTACTAGATGGGAATGAGCAGTTCTTC. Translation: CAISVLDGNEQFF.

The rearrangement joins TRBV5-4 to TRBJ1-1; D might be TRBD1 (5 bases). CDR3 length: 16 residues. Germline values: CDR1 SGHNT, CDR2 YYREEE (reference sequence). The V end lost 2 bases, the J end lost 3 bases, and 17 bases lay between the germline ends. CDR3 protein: CASSFDSGRVDTEAFF. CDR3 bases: TGTGCCAGCAGCTTCGACTCGGGGCGCGTCGACACTGAAGCTTTCTTT.

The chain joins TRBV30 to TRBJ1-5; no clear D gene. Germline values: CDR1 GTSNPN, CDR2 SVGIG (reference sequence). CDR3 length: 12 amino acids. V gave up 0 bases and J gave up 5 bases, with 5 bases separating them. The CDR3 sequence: CAWSVVHQPQHF. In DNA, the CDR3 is TGTGCCTGGAGTGTAGTCCATCAGCCCCAGCATTTT.

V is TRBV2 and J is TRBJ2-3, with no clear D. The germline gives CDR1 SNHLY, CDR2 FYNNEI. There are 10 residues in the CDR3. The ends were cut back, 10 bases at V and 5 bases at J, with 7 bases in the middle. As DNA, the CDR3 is TGTGCCACCTATTTAGATACGCAGTATTTT. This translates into CATYLDTQYF.

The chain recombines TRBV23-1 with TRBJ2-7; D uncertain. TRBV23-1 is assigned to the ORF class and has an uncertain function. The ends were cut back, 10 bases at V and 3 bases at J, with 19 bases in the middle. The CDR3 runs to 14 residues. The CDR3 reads CAKRVTEFNYEQYF. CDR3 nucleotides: TGCGCCAAACGGGTAACCGAATTCAACTACGAGCAGTACTTC.

CDR3 nucleotides: TGTGCCAGCAGTGAATGGCAGTCCCCCCCGGATGAGCAGTTCTTC. It encodes CASSEWQSPPDEQFF. V gene TRBV2 combines with J gene TRBJ2-1; no firm D call. CDR1 SNHLY and CDR2 FYNNEI come from the germline V gene. The CDR3 is made up of 15 amino acids. Trimming cost V 2 bases and J 8 bases, with 16 bases left between them.

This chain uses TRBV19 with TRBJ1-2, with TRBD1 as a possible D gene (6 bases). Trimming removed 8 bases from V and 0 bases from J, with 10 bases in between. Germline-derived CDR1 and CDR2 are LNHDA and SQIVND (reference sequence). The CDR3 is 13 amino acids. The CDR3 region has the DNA TGTGCCAGTGGACAGCAGGCTAACTATGGCTACACCTTC. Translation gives CASGQQANYGYTF.

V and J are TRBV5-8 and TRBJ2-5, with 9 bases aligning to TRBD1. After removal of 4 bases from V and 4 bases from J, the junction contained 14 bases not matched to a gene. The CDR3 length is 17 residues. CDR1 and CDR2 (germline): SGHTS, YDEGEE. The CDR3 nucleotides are TGTGCCAGCAGCCGTGGGTTAACAGGGGGCGGACGAGAGACCCAGTACTTC. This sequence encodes CASSRGLTGGGRETQYF.

In DNA, the CDR3 is TGTGCCAGCGGGGACAGGGCGAACACTGAAGCTTTCTTT. Its protein product is CASGDRANTEAFF. The rearrangement uses TRBV2 and TRBJ1-1; 9 bases agree with TRBD1. There are 13 residues in the CDR3. Germline V gene sequence: CDR1 SNHLY, CDR2 FYNNEI. J was trimmed by 1 base and V by 8 bases; bases with no gene match: 2.

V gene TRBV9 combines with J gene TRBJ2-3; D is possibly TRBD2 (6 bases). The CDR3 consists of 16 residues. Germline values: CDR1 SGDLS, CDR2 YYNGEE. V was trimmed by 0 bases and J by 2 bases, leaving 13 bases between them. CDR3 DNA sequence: TGTGCCAGCAGCGTAGCTGTAGGGGAGGTCACAGATACGCAGTATTTT. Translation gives CASSVAVGEVTDTQYF.

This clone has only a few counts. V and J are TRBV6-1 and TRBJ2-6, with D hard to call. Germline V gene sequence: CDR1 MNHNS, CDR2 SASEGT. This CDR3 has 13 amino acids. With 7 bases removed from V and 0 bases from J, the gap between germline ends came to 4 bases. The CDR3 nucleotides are TGTGCCAGCATCAGCTCTGGGGCCAACGTCCTGACTTTC. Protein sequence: CASISSGANVLTF.

CDR3 nucleotide sequence: TGTGCCAGCAGTTCTCCAGGACAGGGGGCAGATACGCAGTATTTT. This gives the protein CASSSPGQGADTQYF. The V call is TRBV28, the J call TRBJ2-3; 10 bases are shared with TRBD1. This CDR3 is 15 amino acids long. V trimming: 4 bases; J trimming: 4 bases; junction bases outside the gene matches: 5. Germline loops: CDR1 MDHEN, CDR2 SYDVKM.

Here the CDR3 DNA reads TGTGCCAGCAGCTTAGTAGCGGTCTATGGCTACACCTTC. Amino acids: CASSLVAVYGYTF. The chain employs TRBV7-2 and TRBJ1-2; D ambiguous. Germline V gene data show CDR1 as SGHTA and CDR2 as FQGNSA. Deletions cut 1 base from V and 4 bases from J, with 7 bases between. The CDR3 is 13 amino acids.

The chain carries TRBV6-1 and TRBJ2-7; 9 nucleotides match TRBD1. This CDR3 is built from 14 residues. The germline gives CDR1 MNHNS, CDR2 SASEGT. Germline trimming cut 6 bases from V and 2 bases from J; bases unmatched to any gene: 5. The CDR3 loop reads CASREGQGTYEQYF. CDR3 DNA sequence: TGTGCCAGCAGGGAGGGACAGGGAACCTACGAGCAGTACTTC.

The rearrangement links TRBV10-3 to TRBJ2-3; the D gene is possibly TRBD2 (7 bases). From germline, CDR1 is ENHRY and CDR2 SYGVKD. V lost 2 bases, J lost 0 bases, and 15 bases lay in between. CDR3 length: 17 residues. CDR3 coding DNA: TGTGCCATCAGTGAGCCGAGGGGGGGACTAAGCACAGATACGCAGTATTTT. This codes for CAISEPRGGLSTDTQYF.

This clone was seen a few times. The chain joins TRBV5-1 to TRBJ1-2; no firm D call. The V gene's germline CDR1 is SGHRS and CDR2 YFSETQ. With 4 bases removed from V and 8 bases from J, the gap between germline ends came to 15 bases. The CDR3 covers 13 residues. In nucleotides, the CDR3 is TGCGCCAGCAGCGTTGGGCTCACGGACGGCTACACCTTC. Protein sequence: CASSVGLTDGYTF.

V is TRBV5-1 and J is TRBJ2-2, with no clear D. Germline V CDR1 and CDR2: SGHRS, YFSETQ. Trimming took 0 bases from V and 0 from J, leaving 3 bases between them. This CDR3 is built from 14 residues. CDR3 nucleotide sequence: TGCGCCAGCAGCTTGGCAGCGAACACCGGGGAGCTGTTTTTT. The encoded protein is CASSLAANTGELFF.

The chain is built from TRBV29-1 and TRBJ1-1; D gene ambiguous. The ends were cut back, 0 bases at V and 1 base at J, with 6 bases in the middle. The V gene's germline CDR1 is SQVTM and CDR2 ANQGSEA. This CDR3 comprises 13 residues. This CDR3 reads CSVEEQTNTEAFF. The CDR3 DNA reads TGCAGCGTTGAAGAACAGACGAACACTGAAGCTTTCTTT.

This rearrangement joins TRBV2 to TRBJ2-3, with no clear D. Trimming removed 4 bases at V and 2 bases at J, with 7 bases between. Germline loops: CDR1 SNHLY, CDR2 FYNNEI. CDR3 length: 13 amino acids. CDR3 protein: CASSGRPTDTQYF. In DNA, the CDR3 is TGTGCCAGCAGTGGTAGACCCACAGATACGCAGTATTTT.

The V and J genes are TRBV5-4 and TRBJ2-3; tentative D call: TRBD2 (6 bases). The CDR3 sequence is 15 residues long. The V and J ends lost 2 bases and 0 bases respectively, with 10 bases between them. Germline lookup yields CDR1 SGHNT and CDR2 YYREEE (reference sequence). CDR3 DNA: TGTGCCAGCAGCTTAAAGCGGGCCAGCACAGATACGCAGTATTTT. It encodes CASSLKRASTDTQYF.

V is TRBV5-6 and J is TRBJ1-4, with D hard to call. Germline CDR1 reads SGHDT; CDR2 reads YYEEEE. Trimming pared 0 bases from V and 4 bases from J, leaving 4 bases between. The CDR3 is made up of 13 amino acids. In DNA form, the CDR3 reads TGTGCCAGCAGCTTGGGGGGTAATGAAAAACTGTTTTTT. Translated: CASSLGGNEKLFF. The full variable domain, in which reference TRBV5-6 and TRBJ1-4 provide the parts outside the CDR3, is DAGVTQSPTHLIKTRGQQVTLRCSPKSGHDTVSWYQQALGQGPQFIFQYYEEEERQRGNFPDRFSGHQFPNYSSELNVNALLLGDSALYLCASSLGGNEKLFFGSGTQLSVL.

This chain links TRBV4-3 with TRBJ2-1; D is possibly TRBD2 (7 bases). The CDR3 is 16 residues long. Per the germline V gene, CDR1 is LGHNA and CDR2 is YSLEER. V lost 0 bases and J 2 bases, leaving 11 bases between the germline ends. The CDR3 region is CASSQDWEGAYNEQFF. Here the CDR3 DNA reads TGCGCCAGCAGCCAAGATTGGGAGGGGGCCTACAATGAGCAGTTCTTC.

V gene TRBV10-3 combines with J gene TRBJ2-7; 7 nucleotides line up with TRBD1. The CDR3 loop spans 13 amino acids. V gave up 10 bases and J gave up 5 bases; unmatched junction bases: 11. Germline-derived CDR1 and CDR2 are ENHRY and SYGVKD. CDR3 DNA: TGTGCCACCACCCGGGACAGTGAGCACGAGCAGTACTTC. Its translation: CATTRDSEHEQYF.

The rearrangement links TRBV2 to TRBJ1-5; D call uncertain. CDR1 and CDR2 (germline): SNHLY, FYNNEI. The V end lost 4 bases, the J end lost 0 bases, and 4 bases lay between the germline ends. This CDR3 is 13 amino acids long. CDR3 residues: CASSGGSNQPQHF. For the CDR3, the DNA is TGTGCCAGCAGTGGAGGTAGCAATCAGCCCCAGCATTTT.

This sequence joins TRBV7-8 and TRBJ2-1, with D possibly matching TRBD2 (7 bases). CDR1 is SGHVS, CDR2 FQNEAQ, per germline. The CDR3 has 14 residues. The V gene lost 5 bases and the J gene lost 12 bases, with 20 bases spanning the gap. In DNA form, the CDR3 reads TGTGCCAGCAGCCAGACCGGGACACGCGGGAGGCAGTTCTTC. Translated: CASSQTGTRGRQFF.

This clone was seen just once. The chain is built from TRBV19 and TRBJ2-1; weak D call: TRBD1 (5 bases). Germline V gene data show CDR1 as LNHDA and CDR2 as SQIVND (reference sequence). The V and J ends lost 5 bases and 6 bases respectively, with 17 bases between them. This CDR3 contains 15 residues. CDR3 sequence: CASSPGQGLRNEQFF. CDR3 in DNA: TGTGCCAGTAGTCCAGGTCAGGGTTTACGCAATGAGCAGTTCTTC.

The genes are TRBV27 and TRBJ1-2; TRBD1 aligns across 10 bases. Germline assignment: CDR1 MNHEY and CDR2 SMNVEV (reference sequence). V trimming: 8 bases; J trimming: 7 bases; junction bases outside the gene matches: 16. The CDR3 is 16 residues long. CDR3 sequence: CASGNLVRTGGFGYTF. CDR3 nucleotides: TGTGCCAGCGGGAATTTAGTCCGGACAGGGGGATTTGGCTACACCTTC.

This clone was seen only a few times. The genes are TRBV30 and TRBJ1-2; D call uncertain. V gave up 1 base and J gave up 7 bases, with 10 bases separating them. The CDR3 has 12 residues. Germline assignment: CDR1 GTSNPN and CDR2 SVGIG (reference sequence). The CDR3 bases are TGTGCCTGGAGTGGGGAGATCAGTGGCTACACCTTC. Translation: CAWSGEISGYTF.

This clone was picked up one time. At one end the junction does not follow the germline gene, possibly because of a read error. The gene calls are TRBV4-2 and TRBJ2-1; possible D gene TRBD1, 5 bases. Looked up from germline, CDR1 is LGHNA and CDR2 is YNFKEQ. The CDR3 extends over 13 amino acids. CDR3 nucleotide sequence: TGTGCCAGCAGCGAAGACAGTTACAATGAGCAGTTCTTC. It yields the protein CASSEDSYNEQFF.

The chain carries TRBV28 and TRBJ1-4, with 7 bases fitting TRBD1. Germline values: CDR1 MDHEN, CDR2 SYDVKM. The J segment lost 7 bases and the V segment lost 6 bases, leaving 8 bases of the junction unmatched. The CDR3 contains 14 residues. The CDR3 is CASSRQGSSEKLFF. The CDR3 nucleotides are TGTGCCAGCAGCCGACAGGGCTCAAGTGAAAAACTGTTTTTT.